The clone carrying this T cell receptor (beta chain) was observed many times. As yet, its antigen is unknown. Treatment noted: 15 to 20 received Ad26.COV2.S at low or high dose, single or two shots; about 5 received placebo; per-sample allocation not given. Repertoires come from day 63 after the first vaccine or placebo injection. In Boston, an adult donor aged 18-55 years took part. The vaccine delivered Wuhan-strain SARS-CoV-2 spike through an Ad26 vector. The source of the sample is a study of Ad26.COV2.S vaccination and SARS-CoV-2 variants. Here immunoSEQ multiplex PCR was the method, and the copy in TCRdb shows in-frame clones only, minus some. The repertoire holds roughly 350,000 clones, with roughly nine tenths as singletons. CDR3 size: 15 residues. The germline V gene has CDR1 MDHEN and CDR2 SYDVKM. V shed 3 bases, J shed 4 bases, and the junction held 6 bases outside the gene matches. Study findings and constraints: Reports say spike-specific CD8+ and CD4+ T cell responses covered substantial breadth after vaccination.

This chain connects TRBV28 to TRBJ2-7; TRBD2 matches at 10 bases. This receptor was identified in a person aged 18-60 years who received the Ad26.COV2.S COVID-19 vaccine or a placebo. The specimen was peripheral blood, collected in a trial of Ad26.COV2.S vaccine versus placebo. CDR3 in DNA: TGTGCCAGCAGTTTTGATAGCGGGAGGAAGTACGAGCAGTACTTC. It codes for CASSFDSGRKYEQYF. Full variable domain (outside the CDR3, taken from reference TRBV28 and TRBJ2-7): DVKVTQSSRYLVKRTGEKVFLECVQDMDHENMFWYRQDPGLGLRLIYFSYDVKMKEKGDIPEGYSVSREKKERFSLILESASTNQTSMYLCASSFDSGRKYEQYFGPGTRLTVT.